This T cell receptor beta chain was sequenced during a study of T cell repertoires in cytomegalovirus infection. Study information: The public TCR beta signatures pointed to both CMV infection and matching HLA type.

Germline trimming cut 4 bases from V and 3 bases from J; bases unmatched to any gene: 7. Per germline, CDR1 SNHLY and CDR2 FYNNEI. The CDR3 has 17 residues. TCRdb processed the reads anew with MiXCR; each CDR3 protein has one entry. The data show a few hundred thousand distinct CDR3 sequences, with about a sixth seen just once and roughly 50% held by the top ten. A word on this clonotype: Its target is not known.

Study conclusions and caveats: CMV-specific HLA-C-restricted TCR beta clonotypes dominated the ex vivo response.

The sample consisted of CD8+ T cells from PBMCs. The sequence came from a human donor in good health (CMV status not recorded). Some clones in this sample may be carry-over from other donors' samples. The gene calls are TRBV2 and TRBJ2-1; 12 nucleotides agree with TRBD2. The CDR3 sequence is CASSVTSGGEFYNEQFF. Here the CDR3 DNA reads TGTGCCAGCAGTGTGACTAGCGGGGGTGAATTCTACAATGAGCAGTTCTTC.